The next 10 T cell receptor beta chains were all read from a single sample in a study of CDR3 diversity in severe acne. TCRdb reanalysed the PCR reads using MiXCR and keeps one entry per CDR3 protein. The table lists about 84,000 distinct CDR3 sequences, under 60% of them singletons. What was sequenced was blood. These TCRs come from a male donor in good health, without acne.

The chain couples TRBV10-3 to TRBJ1-2; D is unresolved. CDR3 length: 15 residues. Trimming pared 11 bases from V and 0 bases from J, leaving 19 bases between. CDR1 is ENHRY and CDR2 is SYGVKD in the germline V gene. CDR3 sequence reads: CAAHSEGTTNYGYTF. CDR3 sequence (DNA): TGTGCCGCTCACTCGGAGGGAACGACTAACTATGGCTACACCTTC.

The chain uses TRBV5-5 and TRBJ2-7; perhaps D is TRBD1 or TRBD2 (5 bases each). This CDR3 is built from 14 residues. CDR1 is SGHKS, CDR2 YYEKEE, per germline (reference sequence). The germline V and J ends were trimmed by 2 bases and 6 bases, with 15 bases remaining between them. The CDR3 DNA is TGTGCCAGCAGCTTAGCCGGGACCATCTCCGAGCAGTACTTC. Its translation is CASSLAGTISEQYF.

In this sample, this clonotype turned up a few times. This sequence joins TRBV2 and TRBJ1-1; D is unclear. CDR3 length: 11 amino acids. Trimming left V 7 bases short and J 1 base short, with 4 bases between. CDR1 and CDR2 from the germline V gene are SNHLY and FYNNEI. CDR3 loop: CASNPNTEAFF. CDR3 DNA: TGTGCCAGCAACCCGAACACTGAAGCTTTCTTT.

With respect to this clonotype: One end of the junction does not line up with germline, which may come from a read error. The chain couples TRBV20-1 to TRBJ2-6; D is perhaps TRBD1 or TRBD2 (5 bases each). The length of the CDR3 is 9 residues. CDR1 is DFQATT and CDR2 is SNEGSKA in the germline V gene (reference sequence). CDR3 in amino acids: CSASGGEAF. In DNA, the CDR3 is TGCAGTGCTAGTGGGGGTGAAGCTTTC.

This clonotype is labeled as medium-sized. The chain links TRBV10-3 to TRBJ2-1, with 7 bases fitting TRBD2. This CDR3 comprises 17 residues. Looked up from germline, CDR1 is ENHRY and CDR2 is SYGVKD. The V and J ends lost 0 bases and 5 bases, in that order; junction bases with no gene match: 10. This chain's CDR3 is CAISESSRGRVDNEQFF. For the CDR3, the DNA is TGTGCCATCAGTGAGTCATCACGCGGGAGAGTCGACAATGAGCAGTTCTTC.

This chain connects TRBV10-1 to TRBJ2-7; D gene uncertain. CDR3 length equals 13 residues. Germline CDR1 and CDR2: WNHNN and SYGVQD (reference sequence). CDR3 protein: CGIAPPCSYEQYF. CDR3 nucleotides: TGCGGGATTGCACCTCCGTGCTCCTACGAGCAGTACTTC.

The J gene is TRBJ1-2, the V gene TRBV7-2; 10 bases fit TRBD1. Per germline, CDR1 SGHTA and CDR2 FQGNSA. J gave up 6 bases and V 8 bases, and 9 bases lay outside the gene matches. The CDR3 has 14 residues. CDR3 in amino acids: CASGLPDRGNGYTF. The CDR3 region has the DNA TGTGCCAGCGGCCTACCGGACAGGGGGAATGGCTACACCTTC.

V and J are TRBV12-3 or TRBV12-4 and TRBJ1-4; D unresolved. Deletions cut 3 bases from V and 8 bases from J, with 10 bases between. The CDR3 loop spans 13 amino acids. The CDR3 coding sequence is TGTGCCAGCAGTTTGGACGGTCCGGAAAAACTGTTTTTT. It codes for CASSLDGPEKLFF.

This CDR3 reads CASTGTNFDYEQYF. CDR3 DNA: TGTGCCAGCACCGGGACCAATTTCGACTACGAGCAGTACTTC. The chain is built from TRBV6-6 and TRBJ2-7; D is perhaps TRBD1 or TRBD2 (5 bases each). Per germline, CDR1 MNHNY and CDR2 SVGAGI (reference sequence). The CDR3 sequence is 14 residues long. Deletions cut 7 bases from V and 3 bases from J, with 16 bases between.

J is TRBJ2-5 and V is TRBV6-5, with TRBD2 matching 14 bases. Trimming cost V 7 bases and J 5 bases; bases outside gene matches: 6. Per the germline V gene, CDR1 is MNHEY and CDR2 is SVGAGI. The CDR3 loop spans 15 amino acids. CDR3 sequence: CASTPGTSGSETQYF. The CDR3 DNA reads as TGTGCCAGCACCCCCGGGACTAGCGGGAGTGAGACCCAGTACTTC.